These 13 T cell receptor beta chains share one sample of origin, sequenced in a study of early T cells in non-severe SARS-CoV-2 infection. MiXCR was run by TCRdb on the 5' RACE reads, yielding one entry per CDR3 protein. The sample has 100,000 to 130,000 distinct CDR3 sequences, approximately 10% seen once. Sequenced input: whole blood. The receptors shown here come from an adult who was a healthcare worker with PCR-confirmed SARS-CoV-2 infection or an uninfected control (not recorded which).

This clonotype was counted ten times or more. The chain joins TRBV5-1 to TRBJ2-1, with D possibly being TRBD2 (6 bases). Germline assignment: CDR1 SGHRS and CDR2 YFSETQ. Between the trimmed V and J ends, which lost 0 bases and 4 bases, there was a span of 17 bases. CDR3 length: 17 residues. As DNA, the CDR3 is TGCGCCAGCAGCTTGGCCCGGGACTCCAAAAAATACAATGAGCAGTTCTTC. It is translated as CASSLARDSKKYNEQFF.

This clonotype has a count of ten or more. V usage is TRBV5-1 and J usage is TRBJ2-7, with D possibly TRBD2 on 5 matching bases. The CDR3 contains 14 residues. V lost 4 bases and J 2 bases, leaving 13 bases between the germline ends. CDR1 and CDR2 from the germline V gene are SGHRS and YFSETQ. Written as DNA, the CDR3 is TGCGCCAGCAGCGAACAGCGGCCTACCTACGAGCAGTACTTC. It encodes CASSEQRPTYEQYF.

This clonotype showed up just a few times. This rearrangement joins TRBV20-1 to TRBJ2-1; tentatively, D is TRBD2 (5 bases). The ends were cut back, 0 bases at V and 3 bases at J, with 15 bases in the middle. In germline, CDR1 is DFQATT, CDR2 SNEGSKA (reference sequence). There are 16 residues in the CDR3. Here the CDR3 DNA reads TGCAGTGCTAGAGATGCGAGGACTTCCTACTACAATGAGCAGTTCTTC. Its translation: CSARDARTSYYNEQFF.

J is TRBJ2-7 and V is TRBV9; 7 bases match TRBD2. CDR1 is SGDLS and CDR2 is YYNGEE in the germline V gene. V lost 0 bases to trimming and J lost 0 bases; unmatched junction nucleotides: 6. There are 16 residues in the CDR3. For the CDR3, the DNA is TGTGCCAGCAGCGTAGGTCTGCGGGGGAGCTCCTACGAGCAGTACTTC. It yields the protein CASSVGLRGSSYEQYF.

This chain connects TRBV7-9 to TRBJ1-3; D perhaps matches TRBD1 (5 bases). Trimming took 3 bases from V and 3 from J, leaving 12 bases between them. This CDR3 comprises 15 residues. CDR1 is SEHNR, CDR2 FQNEAQ, per germline (reference sequence). The CDR3 loop reads CASSFGGAGGNTIYF. For the CDR3, the DNA is TGTGCCAGCAGCTTTGGGGGAGCGGGTGGAAACACCATATATTTT.

The chain employs TRBV3-1 and TRBJ2-1; 8 nucleotides line up with TRBD2. CDR1 is LGHDT and CDR2 is YNNKEL in the germline V gene (reference sequence). This CDR3 is 15 amino acids long. V was clipped by 4 bases and J by 2 bases; unmatched bases: 4. Here the CDR3 reads CASSPAGGTYNEQFF. CDR3 sequence (DNA): TGTGCCAGCAGCCCCGCGGGAGGCACCTACAATGAGCAGTTCTTC.

The sample holds a few counts of this clonotype. The chain has TRBV30 and TRBJ2-3; 14 bases are shared with TRBD2. Germline V lookup: CDR1 GTSNPN, CDR2 SVGIG (reference sequence). The CDR3 sequence is 17 residues long. Trimming removed 2 bases from V and 4 bases from J; junction bases left unmatched: 8. CDR3 residues: CAWSPGLAGVGADTQYF. The CDR3 DNA reads as TGTGCCTGGAGTCCGGGACTAGCGGGAGTTGGCGCAGATACGCAGTATTTT. Variable domain in full (rest from reference TRBV30 and TRBJ2-3): SQTIHQWPATLVQPVGSPLSLECTVEGTSNPNLYWYRQAAGRGLQLLFYSVGIGQISSEVPQNLSASRPQDRQFILSSKKLLLSDSGFYLCAWSPGLAGVGADTQYFGPGTRLTVL.

This clonotype was seen repeatedly, ten times or more. The chain is built from TRBV9 and TRBJ1-3; no reliable D call. The CDR3 loop spans 15 amino acids. Germline V gene lookup returns CDR1 SGDLS and CDR2 YYNGEE. Between the trimmed V and J ends, which lost 0 bases and 0 bases, there was a span of 7 bases. The chain's CDR3 is CASSVDGDSGNTIYF. The CDR3 bases are TGTGCCAGCAGCGTAGACGGTGACTCTGGAAACACCATATATTTT.

The rearrangement joins TRBV5-1 to TRBJ1-4; TRBD1 matches 7 bases. Germline loops: CDR1 SGHRS, CDR2 YFSETQ. J gave up 7 bases and V 5 bases, and 8 bases lay outside the gene matches. The CDR3 runs to 14 residues. The CDR3, as DNA: TGCGCCAGCAGGCCGGGACAGACATCTGAAAAACTGTTTTTT. Its translation: CASRPGQTSEKLFF.

This clonotype has more than one count but fewer than ten. The rearrangement links TRBV12-3 or TRBV12-4 to TRBJ2-1, with 13 positions matching TRBD2. The CDR3 is 17 amino acids. Unmatched junction bases numbered 5, after V lost 4 bases and J lost 2 bases. The CDR3 sequence is CASSSVGLAGPYNEQFF. The CDR3 DNA reads as TGTGCCAGCAGTTCTGTGGGACTAGCGGGGCCCTACAATGAGCAGTTCTTC.

This clonotype was observed at least ten times. This rearrangement joins TRBV28 to TRBJ1-2; no clear D gene. The CDR3 is 13 amino acids. The germline V gene encodes CDR1 MDHEN and CDR2 SYDVKM. V lost 6 bases and J 8 bases, leaving 16 bases between the germline ends. The CDR3, as DNA: TGTGCCAGCAGATTAAACCAGGTCGGAGGCTACACCTTC. The encoded protein is CASRLNQVGGYTF.

This clonotype came up many times. The gene calls are TRBV24-1 and TRBJ2-1; 7 bases align to TRBD2. J gave up 9 bases and V 4 bases, and 8 bases lay outside the gene matches. The germline V gene encodes CDR1 KGHDR and CDR2 SFDVKD. CDR3 size: 14 residues. This chain's CDR3 is CATSEPELAREQFF. The CDR3 DNA reads TGTGCCACCAGTGAACCCGAACTAGCGCGTGAGCAGTTCTTC.

This clonotype was observed a few times. V usage is TRBV7-9 and J usage is TRBJ2-7, with 12 bases aligning to TRBD1. The V gene's germline CDR1 is SEHNR and CDR2 FQNEAQ (reference sequence). This CDR3 region has 14 residues. The V gene end was trimmed by 5 bases and the J gene end by 5 bases; junction bases not matched to a gene: 4. CDR3 loop: CASSGDRGRHEQYF. For the CDR3, the DNA is TGTGCCAGCAGCGGGGACAGGGGGCGCCACGAGCAGTACTTC.